This T cell receptor beta chain was sequenced for a study of CD8+CD57+ T cells in acquired aplastic anemia. An expansion of CD8+CD57+ cells by flow cytometry had been shown in patients chosen for sequencing. TCR beta VDJ and CDR3 profiling used genomic DNA as template. TCRdb ran MiXCR on the reads and lists one entry per CDR3 protein. This table holds 200,000 to 300,000 distinct CDR3 sequences, around 82% found once. The CDR3 contains 19 residues. Germline trimming cut 0 bases from V and 5 bases from J; bases unmatched to any gene: 16. Germline V gives CDR1 LNHNV, CDR2 YYDKDF (reference sequence). The rearrangement links TRBV15 to TRBJ2-5; 9 nucleotides line up with TRBD2. The receptor was isolated from a human donor with aplastic anemia. Sequenced input: sorted CD4+, CD8+, or CD8+CD57+ T cells (not recorded which) from PBMCs. CDR3 amino acids: CATSRDSYASGEAFETQYF. CDR3 sequence (DNA): TGTGCCACCAGCAGAGATTCTTATGCTAGCGGGGAGGCCTTTGAGACCCAGTACTTC.